What follows are 23 T cell receptor beta chains derived from one specimen sequenced in a study of T cell responses to AZD1222 COVID-19 vaccine. The protocol was immunoSEQ multiplex PCR, while the TCRdb copy is restricted to in-frame clones and leaves out a portion. Of 150,000 to 200,000 clones detected, 94% appear once; the ten largest clones hold 4% to 5.5%. The starting material was peripheral blood, obtained 28 days after the second AZD1222 dose. The receptors come from an adult who received the AZD1222 COVID-19 vaccine.

This clone has a single count. The V and J genes are TRBV5-6 and TRBJ2-7; D is ambiguous. The germline gives CDR1 SGHDT, CDR2 YYEEEE. This CDR3 region has 14 residues. V dropped 5 bases and J dropped 0 bases, with 12 bases sitting between them. CDR3 region: CASSPVDSSYEQYF. The CDR3 nucleotides read TGTGCCAGCAGTCCAGTGGATAGCTCCTACGAGCAGTACTTC.

The CDR3 nucleotides read TGTGCCAGCAGCCCTCTAGTGAGTTCGGGCACAGATACGCAGTATTTT. Translating it yields CASSPLVSSGTDTQYF. The chain is built from TRBV7-9 and TRBJ2-3; D gene uncertain. The germline CDR1 and CDR2 sequences are SEHNR and FQNEAQ (reference sequence). Trimming removed 5 bases from V and 1 base from J, with 16 bases in between. The CDR3 has 16 residues.

The rearrangement links TRBV28 to TRBJ2-6; D is perhaps TRBD1 (5 bases). Looked up from germline, CDR1 is MDHEN and CDR2 is SYDVKM. With 9 bases removed from V and 0 bases from J, the gap between germline ends came to 12 bases. The CDR3 consists of 15 residues. The DNA for the CDR3 is TGTGCCAGAGACAGAATTATCTCTGGGGCCAACGTCCTGACTTTC. It specifies CARDRIISGANVLTF.

The sample holds one count of this clone. V gene TRBV12-3 or TRBV12-4 combines with J gene TRBJ2-1; a possible D gene is TRBD2 (6 bases). The CDR3 runs 13 residues. V dropped 11 bases and J dropped 7 bases, with 18 bases sitting between them. Written as DNA, the CDR3 is TGTGCCCAGACGCTCGTGGGGAGGAATGAGCAGTTCTTC. It specifies CAQTLVGRNEQFF.

This rearrangement joins TRBV25-1 to TRBJ1-1, with 7 nucleotides matching TRBD1. The V and J ends lost 6 bases and 10 bases, in that order; junction bases with no gene match: 11. Per the germline V gene, CDR1 is MGHDK and CDR2 is SYGVNS. The CDR3 length is 13 residues. The CDR3 reads CASRQPPGQSAFF. The CDR3 nucleotides are TGTGCCAGCAGACAACCTCCGGGACAGTCAGCTTTCTTT.

The chain has TRBV24-1 and TRBJ1-5; D might be TRBD1 (6 bases). CDR3 length: 14 residues. Germline V lookup: CDR1 KGHDR, CDR2 SFDVKD. The germline V and J ends were trimmed by 3 bases and 4 bases, with 9 bases remaining between them. In nucleotides, the CDR3 is TGTGCCACCAGTGATCCCCAGGGGAATCAGCCCCAGCATTTT. This gives the protein CATSDPQGNQPQHF.

V usage is TRBV29-1 and J usage is TRBJ2-2; no firm D call. Trimming pared 3 bases from V and 4 bases from J, leaving 6 bases between. This CDR3 contains 12 residues. Germline assignment: CDR1 SQVTM and CDR2 ANQGSEA. CDR3 in DNA: TGCAGCGTTGATTCCGTCACCGGGGAGCTGTTTTTT. Translation gives CSVDSVTGELFF.

V is TRBV6-2 or TRBV6-3 and J is TRBJ1-5, with 8 bases matching TRBD1. This CDR3 spans 15 amino acids. Per the germline V gene, CDR1 is MNHEY and CDR2 is SVGEGT. Losses at the gene ends were 4 bases for V and 3 bases for J; bases not matched to a gene: 5. This CDR3 is CASSSDRVNNQPQHF. As DNA, the CDR3 is TGTGCCAGCAGTTCGGACAGGGTTAACAATCAGCCCCAGCATTTT.

This clone came up once. The rearrangement joins TRBV19 to TRBJ2-7; the D is unclear. The CDR3 consists of 13 residues. Germline V CDR1 and CDR2: LNHDA, SQIVND (reference sequence). V was shortened by 3 bases and J by 3 bases, with 9 bases between the two germline ends. The CDR3: CASSIALGYEQYF. CDR3 nucleotide sequence: TGTGCCAGTAGTATTGCCCTTGGCTACGAGCAGTACTTC.

The chain joins TRBV4-2 to TRBJ2-3; tentative D call: TRBD1 (5 bases). CDR3 size: 16 residues. Trimming stripped 0 bases from V and 4 bases from J, with 14 bases between. Germline V gene lookup returns CDR1 LGHNA and CDR2 YNFKEQ. CDR3 region: CASSQDQGQRADTQYF. In DNA form, the CDR3 reads TGTGCCAGCAGCCAAGATCAGGGTCAACGAGCAGATACGCAGTATTTT.

The V call is TRBV3-1 (or the pseudogene TRBV3-2), the J call TRBJ1-1; D unresolved. The V gene's germline CDR1 is LGHDT and CDR2 YNNKEL (reference sequence). The CDR3 covers 11 residues. Between the trimmed V and J ends, which lost 3 bases and 11 bases, there was a span of 10 bases. The CDR3, as DNA: TGTGCCAGCAGCCACGGGCAATTTGCTTTCTTT. Translation gives CASSHGQFAFF.

This rearrangement joins TRBV3-1 (or the pseudogene TRBV3-2) to TRBJ2-7, with TRBD1 as a possible D gene (6 bases). Trimming took off 5 bases at V and 6 bases at J, with 14 bases between the two ends. Germline CDR1 is LGHDT and CDR2 is YNNKEL (reference sequence). The CDR3 extends over 13 amino acids. CDR3 protein: CASSGDSGVEQYF. The CDR3 DNA reads as TGTGCCAGCAGCGGGGATTCAGGGGTCGAGCAGTACTTC.

The chain carries TRBV5-1 and TRBJ2-2; weak D call: TRBD2 (5 bases). Germline CDR1 reads SGHRS; CDR2 reads YFSETQ. This CDR3 has 14 amino acids. Trimming pared 1 base from V and 10 bases from J, leaving 14 bases between. CDR3 sequence (DNA): TGCGCCAGCAGCTTGTTGATCTTGGGAGAGGAGCTGTTTTTT. Translated: CASSLLILGEELFF.

The V gene is TRBV7-9, the J gene TRBJ1-2; 7 bases match TRBD1. V shed 3 bases and J 5 bases; nucleotides not matched to a gene: 6. The CDR3 is made up of 14 amino acids. In germline, CDR1 is SEHNR, CDR2 FQNEAQ (reference sequence). CDR3 amino acids: CASSFTGDPYGYTF. The CDR3, as DNA: TGTGCCAGCAGCTTCACAGGGGACCCTTATGGCTACACCTTC.

This sequence joins TRBV19 and TRBJ2-7; the match to TRBD2 covers 14 bases. The V gene end was trimmed by 4 bases and the J gene end by 6 bases; junction bases not matched to a gene: 8. The V gene's germline CDR1 is LNHDA and CDR2 SQIVND (reference sequence). The CDR3 is made up of 16 amino acids. The CDR3 DNA reads as TGTGCCAGTAGTAGCGGGACTAGCGGGAGTAGGGGCGAGCAGTACTTC. It specifies CASSSGTSGSRGEQYF.

The rearrangement links TRBV5-1 to TRBJ1-5; maybe TRBD1 (6 bases). V was trimmed by 4 bases and J by 6 bases, leaving 14 bases between them. This CDR3 has 14 residues. Germline values: CDR1 SGHRS, CDR2 YFSETQ. CDR3 sequence reads: CASSRSRGGQPQHF. The CDR3 DNA is TGCGCCAGCAGCAGAAGCAGGGGTGGTCAGCCCCAGCATTTT.

The chain joins TRBV11-2 to TRBJ1-2, with D possibly matching TRBD1 (6 bases). The CDR3 covers 15 residues. CDR1 is SGHAT, CDR2 FQNNGV, per germline. V lost 5 bases and J lost 7, with 20 bases in between. In nucleotides, the CDR3 is TGTGCCAGCAGCCTCGGGGACCGGGGGCGAAGTGGCTACACCTTC. This sequence encodes CASSLGDRGRSGYTF.

V gene TRBV11-3 combines with J gene TRBJ2-3, with 11 positions matching TRBD2. The CDR3 runs 14 residues. CDR1 is SGHNT and CDR2 is YENEEA in the germline V gene. V was clipped by 8 bases and J by 4 bases; unmatched bases: 5. The CDR3 reads CASSTSGRSDTQYF. For the CDR3, the DNA is TGTGCCAGCTCCACTAGCGGGAGATCAGATACGCAGTATTTT.

The chain joins TRBV5-1 to TRBJ2-7, with TRBD1 identical over 11 bases. With V trimmed by 4 bases and J by 2 bases, 17 bases remained unmatched. This CDR3 region has 19 residues. Germline V lookup: CDR1 SGHRS, CDR2 YFSETQ. CDR3 sequence reads: CASSQRDRGWAPIPYEQYF. The CDR3 nucleotides are TGCGCCAGCAGCCAGCGGGACAGGGGGTGGGCCCCAATTCCCTACGAGCAGTACTTC.

The chain carries TRBV29-1 and TRBJ2-3, with D unclear. Trimming took off 6 bases at V and 3 bases at J, with 19 bases between the two ends. This CDR3 spans 15 amino acids. Per germline, CDR1 SQVTM and CDR2 ANQGSEA. In nucleotides, the CDR3 is TGCAGCGTCCTCCACCGGTCCCGAAGGACAGATACGCAGTATTTT. Translated, it gives CSVLHRSRRTDTQYF.

J is TRBJ2-3 and V is TRBV7-2; 7 nucleotides align to TRBD2. Germline assignment: CDR1 SGHTA and CDR2 FQGNSA. The CDR3 loop spans 14 amino acids. The ends lost 5 bases at V and 6 bases at J; junction bases unmatched: 8. CDR3 sequence: CASSPLAAGDTQYF. The CDR3, as DNA: TGTGCCAGCAGCCCTCTAGCGGCCGGGGATACGCAGTATTTT.

This clone was counted once. V is TRBV30 and J is TRBJ2-1; tentatively, D is TRBD1 or TRBD2 (6 bases each). The CDR3 consists of 14 residues. Germline CDR1 GTSNPN, CDR2 SVGIG (reference sequence). V was shortened by 0 bases and J by 3 bases, with 9 bases between the two germline ends. The CDR3 coding sequence is TGTGCCTGGAGTGTCGGGGGCAGCTACAATGAGCAGTTCTTC. Its translation: CAWSVGGSYNEQFF.

The CDR3 protein is CASSLDAFGTGPIDTQYF. The CDR3 DNA is TGTGCCAGCAGCTTGGATGCTTTCGGGACAGGCCCAATTGATACGCAGTATTTT. The chain recombines TRBV5-4 with TRBJ2-3; 8 bases agree with TRBD1. This CDR3 comprises 18 residues. Germline CDR1 reads SGHNT; CDR2 reads YYREEE (reference sequence). The V segment lost 0 bases and the J segment 6 bases; nucleotides outside the gene matches: 15.